Presented here are 19 T cell receptor beta chains from one specimen sequenced in a study of blood T cell repertoires in COVID-19. TCRdb keeps only in-frame clones here, not all; method: immunoSEQ multiplex PCR. Among 200,000 to 300,000 clones, approximately 80% were seen once, and the ten largest hold around 1.9%. The sequencing sample was made of peripheral blood. These receptor sequences come from a woman older than 75 with acute or convalescent COVID-19.

The CDR3 sequence is CASSQVSGSYEQYF. The CDR3 nucleotides read TGTGCCAGCAGCCAAGTTTCAGGCTCCTACGAGCAGTACTTC. V gene TRBV3-1 (or the pseudogene TRBV3-2) combines with J gene TRBJ2-7; D gene uncertain. This CDR3 comprises 14 residues. The germline gives CDR1 LGHDT, CDR2 YNNKEL (reference sequence). V was cut by 1 base and J by 0 bases, with 7 bases left in between.

The V gene is TRBV21-1, the J gene TRBJ1-1; the D call TRBD1 from the table was never checked on the DNA. TRBV21-1 is a recognized pseudogene. The CDR3 has 12 residues. The CDR3 nucleotides are TGTGCCAGCAACCGACAGGGCGCTGAAGCTTTCTTT. Its protein product is CASNRQGAEAFF.

This CDR3 is CASSHGGYEQFF. Written as DNA, the CDR3 is TGTGCCAGCTCTCACGGAGGCTATGAGCAGTTCTTC. This chain connects TRBV18 to TRBJ2-1; TRBD2 is a possible D gene (5 bases). Trimming removed 6 bases from V and 8 bases from J, with 11 bases in between. CDR3 length: 12 amino acids. CDR1 and CDR2 (germline): KGHSH, LQKENI.

V gene TRBV28 combines with J gene TRBJ1-1; no clear D gene. The CDR3 consists of 11 residues. V shed 8 bases and J shed 2 bases, with 6 bases lying between them. Germline V CDR1 and CDR2: MDHEN, SYDVKM. Written as DNA, the CDR3 is TGTGCCAGCTCAGTCAACACTGAAGCTTTCTTT. Translating gives CASSVNTEAFF.

The CDR3: CASSLTGSRTEAFF. The CDR3 DNA sequence: TGTGCCAGCAGCTTGACAGGATCGAGGACTGAAGCTTTCTTT. The J gene is TRBJ1-1, the V gene TRBV7-8, with D possibly being TRBD1 (6 bases). The V end was cut by 3 bases, the J end by 5 bases, with 13 bases between. The length of the CDR3 is 14 residues. Per the germline V gene, CDR1 is SGHVS and CDR2 is FQNEAQ.

This rearrangement joins TRBV19 to TRBJ1-1; tentative D call: TRBD1 (6 bases). The germline V gene encodes CDR1 LNHDA and CDR2 SQIVND (reference sequence). The germline V and J ends were trimmed by 5 bases and 5 bases, with 15 bases remaining between them. The CDR3 has 14 amino acids. The CDR3 loop is CASSRMAGVTEAFF. The CDR3 coding sequence is TGTGCCAGTAGTCGGATGGCAGGGGTGACTGAAGCTTTCTTT.

This chain joins TRBV9 and TRBJ2-6; unclear D gene. Looked up from germline, CDR1 is SGDLS and CDR2 is YYNGEE. The CDR3 totals 16 residues. V dropped 1 base and J dropped 1 base, with 9 bases sitting between them. The CDR3 sequence is CASSVNSGSGANVLTF. DNA of the CDR3: TGTGCCAGCAGCGTAAATTCCGGTTCTGGGGCCAACGTCCTGACTTTC.

The CDR3 DNA reads TGTGCCAGCAACAGGGTGAACACCGGGGAGCTGTTTTTT. Translated: CASNRVNTGELFF. This chain links TRBV3-1 (or the pseudogene TRBV3-2) with TRBJ2-2; D possibly corresponds to TRBD1 (6 bases). This CDR3 spans 13 amino acids. Germline V gives CDR1 LGHDT, CDR2 YNNKEL (reference sequence). V was pared by 7 bases and J by 1 base, with 7 bases between.

The chain is built from TRBV29-1 and TRBJ2-7; 9 bases are a match to TRBD2. Germline CDR1 is SQVTM and CDR2 is ANQGSEA. The CDR3 sequence is 14 residues long. Trimming cost V 2 bases and J 6 bases; bases outside gene matches: 8. DNA for the CDR3: TGCAGCGTTGAACTCCAGCGGGGGGCGGGCGAGCAGTACTTC. It encodes CSVELQRGAGEQYF.

This chain connects TRBV7-9 to TRBJ1-3; D is unclear. V was cut by 5 bases and J by 1 base, with 9 bases left in between. The germline V gene encodes CDR1 SEHNR and CDR2 FQNEAQ (reference sequence). The CDR3 covers 14 residues. This CDR3 reads CASSRWTSGNTIYF. Written as DNA, the CDR3 is TGTGCCAGCAGCAGGTGGACTTCTGGAAACACCATATATTTT.

In its sample, this clone was seen many times. The J gene is TRBJ1-5, the V gene TRBV6-5; 11 bases are shared with TRBD1. Per the germline V gene, CDR1 is MNHEY and CDR2 is SVGAGI. J gave up 5 bases and V 5 bases, and 5 bases lay outside the gene matches. This CDR3 region has 15 residues. This CDR3 reads CASSRDRGWDQPQHF. The DNA of the CDR3 is TGTGCCAGCAGTCGGGACAGGGGGTGGGATCAGCCCCAGCATTTT.

The rearrangement joins TRBV6-5 to TRBJ1-2; no clear D gene. This CDR3 region has 16 residues. V lost 4 bases, J lost 0 bases, and 15 bases lay in between. CDR1 is MNHEY and CDR2 is SVGAGI in the germline V gene. CDR3 sequence reads: CASSFHPGLSNYGYTF. The CDR3 DNA follows: TGTGCCAGCAGTTTTCATCCCGGACTTTCTAACTATGGCTACACCTTC.

The V and J genes are TRBV18 and TRBJ1-2; TRBD1 matches at 9 bases. Germline V gene lookup returns CDR1 KGHSH and CDR2 LQKENI. The CDR3 consists of 16 residues. Unmatched junction bases numbered 10, after V lost 2 bases and J lost 6 bases. In DNA, the CDR3 is TGTGCCAGCTCACCAGGACAGGGGCATCGGGGAGATGGCTACACCTTC. Encoded protein: CASSPGQGHRGDGYTF.

The V gene is TRBV18, the J gene TRBJ1-4; D gene uncertain. The CDR3 covers 15 residues. Germline loops: CDR1 KGHSH, CDR2 LQKENI. Trimming removed 0 bases from V and 8 bases from J, with 13 bases in between. For the CDR3, the DNA is TGTGCCAGCTCACCACCTTCTTTGGCGGAGGAAAAACTGTTTTTT. Residues: CASSPPSLAEEKLFF.

This chain connects TRBV7-2 to TRBJ1-2; tentative D call: TRBD1 (6 bases). V was clipped by 5 bases and J by 4 bases, with 17 bases between them. The CDR3 consists of 15 residues. CDR1 and CDR2 from the germline V gene are SGHTA and FQGNSA. The CDR3 nucleotides are TGTGCCAGCAGCCCGTACAGGGTACCGAGCTATGGCTACACCTTC. Protein: CASSPYRVPSYGYTF.

This CDR3 reads CASSLYGGIYGYTF. In nucleotides, the CDR3 is TGTGCCAGCAGCTTGTACGGGGGGATCTATGGCTACACCTTC. The J gene is TRBJ1-2, the V gene TRBV6-5; D perhaps matches TRBD1 (5 bases). The CDR3 has 14 residues. With 6 bases removed from V and 4 bases from J, the gap between germline ends came to 15 bases. Germline assignment: CDR1 MNHEY and CDR2 SVGAGI.

The genes are TRBV2 and TRBJ1-4, with D possibly matching TRBD1 (5 bases). The CDR3 is 14 amino acids. Germline V gene sequence: CDR1 SNHLY, CDR2 FYNNEI. The ends were cut back, 6 bases at V and 4 bases at J, with 12 bases in the middle. CDR3 loop: CASSETVYNEKLFF. The DNA for the CDR3 is TGTGCCAGCAGCGAGACAGTCTATAATGAAAAACTGTTTTTT.

This clone was observed a handful of times. The rearrangement links TRBV6-2 or TRBV6-3 to TRBJ1-1, with D unclear. Germline CDR1 is MNHEY and CDR2 is SVGEGT. The CDR3 has 16 amino acids. V was cut by 2 bases and J by 5 bases, with 18 bases left in between. CDR3 nucleotides: TGTGCCAGCAGTTACCTGGCGGATCGGGGAAGGACTGAAGCTTTCTTT. Protein product: CASSYLADRGRTEAFF.

This clone was seen just once. The chain carries TRBV19 and TRBJ1-1; D possibly corresponds to TRBD1 (6 bases). Germline V CDR1 and CDR2: LNHDA, SQIVND (reference sequence). The germline V and J ends were trimmed by 1 base and 6 bases, with 15 bases remaining between them. CDR3 size: 15 residues. The CDR3 spells CASSIVTGRPPEAFF. CDR3 nucleotides: TGTGCCAGTAGTATAGTCACAGGGCGCCCCCCTGAAGCTTTCTTT.